Each of the 17 T cell receptor beta chains below was sequenced from the same sample in a study of T cells in Graves' hyperthyroidism and ophthalmopathy. Amplified regions were TCR beta CDR3 sequences from RNA transcripts. In the first-round RT-PCR of the TCR CDR3, the HTBI primer set was used. TCRdb analysed the multiplex PCR reads with MiXCR anew, one entry per CDR3 protein. This table holds about 380,000 distinct CDR3 sequences, roughly 20% found once. Sequences were obtained from blood. The source of these receptors is a man between 18 and 29 years old with Graves' ophthalmopathy.

About this clonotype itself: Given a much more abundant clone one base away, this may be a read error. This rearrangement joins TRBV7-3 to TRBJ2-1; 7 bases line up with TRBD1. The CDR3 is 15 amino acids. CDR1 SGHTA and CDR2 FQGTGA come from the germline V gene. The CDR3 sequence is CASRESGTAYNEQLF. The CDR3 coding sequence is TGTGCCAGCAGGGAATCCGGGACAGCATACAATGAGCAGCTCTTC.

The chain couples TRBV12-3 or TRBV12-4 to TRBJ1-2; TRBD1 matches at 12 bases. J lost 8 bases, V lost 5 bases, and 9 bases had no gene match. The CDR3 runs to 15 residues. For the CDR3, the DNA is TGTGCCAGCAGTGCACCCGGGACAGGGGGCCGGGGCTACACCTTC. Its protein product is CASSAPGTGGRGYTF.

This clonotype was recorded a few times. This sequence joins TRBV19 and TRBJ2-3, with 7 bases aligning to TRBD1. CDR1 and CDR2 (germline): LNHDA, SQIVND (reference sequence). CDR3 length equals 15 residues. J lost 6 bases, V lost 6 bases, and 12 bases had no gene match. The DNA for the CDR3 is TGTGCCAGTAGCCTGACAGGGACCCAGACGGATACGCAGTATTTT. Amino acid sequence: CASSLTGTQTDTQYF.

This clonotype has only a few counts. The J gene is TRBJ2-1, the V gene TRBV4-1; 8 bases match TRBD2. There are 17 residues in the CDR3. The ends lost 1 base at V and 8 bases at J; junction bases unmatched: 13. In germline, CDR1 is MGHRA, CDR2 YSYEKL. In DNA, the CDR3 is TGCGCCAGCAGCCAAGCCACCGCTAGCGGGCGGGCATATGAGCAGTTCTTC. Protein sequence: CASSQATASGRAYEQFF.

Only a few counts were recorded for this clonotype. V usage is TRBV20-1 and J usage is TRBJ1-1; 9 bases line up with TRBD1. CDR3 length: 14 residues. J was trimmed by 5 bases and V by 5 bases; bases with no gene match: 9. Germline V gives CDR1 DFQATT, CDR2 SNEGSKA (reference sequence). CDR3 nucleotide sequence: TGCAGTGCTCACTTTGGACAGGGGAGGACTGAAGCTTTCTTT. It translates to CSAHFGQGRTEAFF.

The chain joins TRBV7-9 to TRBJ1-3, with D possibly matching TRBD1 (5 bases). Germline CDR1 SEHNR, CDR2 FQNEAQ (reference sequence). There are 18 residues in the CDR3. V shed 3 bases and J shed 0 bases, with 18 bases lying between them. The CDR3 coding sequence is TGTGCCAGCAGCTTGAACCTCCTTGGCGGACACTCTGGAAACACCATATATTTT. This encodes CASSLNLLGGHSGNTIYF.

This clonotype was seen many times. The chain has TRBV5-1 and TRBJ1-2, with D perhaps TRBD1 (5 bases). V gave up 5 bases and J gave up 2 bases, with 10 bases separating them. The CDR3 totals 13 residues. Germline CDR1 SGHRS, CDR2 YFSETQ. CDR3 coding DNA: TGCGCCAGCAGGTTACAGGAGAACTATGGCTACACCTTC. It encodes CASRLQENYGYTF.

The genes are TRBV6-1 and TRBJ2-3; possibly TRBD1 for D (6 bases). V shed 2 bases and J shed 6 bases, with 18 bases lying between them. The CDR3 is 16 amino acids. Germline CDR1 reads MNHNS; CDR2 reads SASEGT. The CDR3 nucleotides are TGTGCCAGCAGTGAAAATGTCGCTGGGGGCGCCGATACGCAGTATTTT. This codes for CASSENVAGGADTQYF.

The table lists this clonotype with many counts. V usage is TRBV7-2 and J usage is TRBJ2-4; no definite D call. The CDR3 contains 13 residues. From germline, CDR1 is SGHTA and CDR2 FQGNSA. With 2 bases removed from V and 8 bases from J, the gap between germline ends came to 10 bases. This CDR3 reads CASSLNLGDIQYF. The CDR3 region has the DNA TGTGCCAGCAGCTTAAACCTTGGGGACATTCAGTACTTC.

V and J are TRBV27 and TRBJ2-2, with TRBD1 as a possible D gene (6 bases). The CDR3 sequence is 17 residues long. CDR1 MNHEY and CDR2 SMNVEV come from the germline V gene (reference sequence). V lost 5 bases and J lost 0, with 16 bases in between. CDR3 nucleotides: TGTGCCAGCAGTCTTCGGACAGAGTACTCGAACACCGGGGAGCTGTTTTTT. Amino acids: CASSLRTEYSNTGELFF.

The chain employs TRBV2 and TRBJ2-7, with TRBD1 identical over 9 bases. Germline lookup yields CDR1 SNHLY and CDR2 FYNNEI. With V trimmed by 6 bases and J by 3 bases, 15 bases remained unmatched. This CDR3 is 17 amino acids long. The CDR3 reads CASRVARPGQGFYEQYF. CDR3 DNA sequence: TGTGCCAGCAGAGTTGCTCGTCCGGGACAGGGTTTCTACGAGCAGTACTTC.

Ten or more counts support this clonotype. The V and J genes are TRBV28 and TRBJ2-7, with D possibly called TRBD1 or TRBD2 (5 bases each). This CDR3 region has 14 residues. V was clipped by 7 bases and J by 3 bases, with 16 bases between them. Germline V gives CDR1 MDHEN, CDR2 SYDVKM. CDR3 region: CASITGTASYEQYF. DNA for the CDR3: TGTGCCAGCATTACCGGGACGGCGAGCTACGAGCAGTACTTC.

At least ten counts were recorded for this clonotype. This rearrangement joins TRBV16 to TRBJ2-7; no reliable D call. CDR1 is KGHSY and CDR2 is FQNENV in the germline V gene. The CDR3 is 12 amino acids. Trimming stripped 0 bases from V and 4 bases from J, with 4 bases between. CDR3 sequence reads: CASSQSGYEQYF. The CDR3 DNA sequence: TGTGCCAGCAGCCAATCGGGTTACGAGCAGTACTTC.

This clonotype has ten or more counts. The CDR3 is CASSLVPSNEQFF. The DNA for the CDR3 is TGTGCCAGCAGCTTGGTCCCCAGCAATGAGCAGTTCTTC. The chain joins TRBV5-5 to TRBJ2-1; D uncertain. The CDR3 loop spans 13 amino acids. V lost 0 bases, J lost 6 bases, and 7 bases lay in between. CDR1 SGHKS and CDR2 YYEKEE come from the germline V gene (reference sequence).

This clonotype was counted at least ten times. The V gene is TRBV18, the J gene TRBJ2-2, with 8 bases fitting TRBD2. The length of the CDR3 is 16 residues. Per germline, CDR1 KGHSH and CDR2 LQKENI. Trimming cost V 5 bases and J 0 bases; bases outside gene matches: 5. CDR3: CASSTGLDSNTGELFF. In nucleotides, the CDR3 is TGTGCCAGCTCAACGGGACTAGACTCGAACACCGGGGAGCTGTTTTTT. Filled out from reference TRBV18 and TRBJ2-2, the complete variable domain reads NAGVMQNPRHLVRRRGQEARLRCSPMKGHSHVYWYRQLPEEGLKFMVYLQKENIIDESGMPKERFSAEFPKEGPSILRIQQVVRGDSAAYFCASSTGLDSNTGELFFGEGSRLTVL.

This clonotype was detected only a few times. V and J are TRBV25-1 and TRBJ1-6; tentative D call: TRBD1 (6 bases). V gave up 5 bases and J gave up 8 bases, with 19 bases separating them. Germline CDR1 is MGHDK and CDR2 is SYGVNS. This CDR3 contains 16 residues. In DNA form, the CDR3 reads TGTGCCAGCAGTAACTACAGGGATCCCATGGATTCACCCCTCCACTTT. Translated, it gives CASSNYRDPMDSPLHF.

DNA for the CDR3: TGCAGCGTAGGGACTAGCGGGGTAGGGGAGACCCAGTACTTC. This translates into CSVGTSGVGETQYF. This chain links TRBV29-1 with TRBJ2-5; 13 bases are a match to TRBD2. The germline CDR1 and CDR2 sequences are SQVTM and ANQGSEA. The CDR3 is made up of 14 amino acids. J was trimmed by 5 bases and V by 6 bases; bases with no gene match: 6.